What follows are 13 T cell receptor beta chains derived from one specimen sequenced in a study of T cell responses to AZD1222 COVID-19 vaccine. Sequencing used immunoSEQ multiplex PCR; TCRdb keeps in-frame clones, though not all of them. Of 120,000 or so clones listed, around 92% are singletons. The input for sequencing was peripheral blood, taken on day 0 of AZD1222 vaccination. These receptors were taken from an adult in good health.

This clone was counted between two and nine times. The chain has TRBV7-8 and TRBJ1-5; the D gene is possibly TRBD1 (6 bases). The V gene lost 5 bases and the J gene lost 2 bases, with 10 bases spanning the gap. The CDR3 totals 14 residues. Germline V gene lookup returns CDR1 SGHVS and CDR2 FQNEAQ. The CDR3 DNA sequence: TGTGCCAGCAGCCCAGGGGTTGGCAATCAGCCCCAGCATTTT. Translation: CASSPGVGNQPQHF.

The chain links TRBV27 to TRBJ2-1; 10 nucleotides align to TRBD2. Germline V gene lookup returns CDR1 MNHEY and CDR2 SMNVEV (reference sequence). The CDR3 length is 14 residues. V lost 3 bases to trimming and J lost 9 bases; unmatched junction nucleotides: 5. The CDR3 is CASSFGLAGVEQFF. In nucleotides, the CDR3 is TGTGCCAGCAGTTTTGGCCTAGCGGGAGTTGAGCAGTTCTTC.

The rearrangement joins TRBV7-8 to TRBJ2-7, with 11 bases aligning to TRBD2. The V gene end was trimmed by 5 bases and the J gene end by 5 bases; junction bases not matched to a gene: 14. Germline assignment: CDR1 SGHVS and CDR2 FQNEAQ. The CDR3 totals 17 residues. The CDR3 bases are TGTGCCAGCAGCCCAACGGTAGCGGGAGGGCAGAGGCACGAGCAGTACTTC. It is translated as CASSPTVAGGQRHEQYF.

This chain joins TRBV28 and TRBJ1-3; possible D gene TRBD1, 5 bases. V shed 3 bases and J shed 1 base, with 25 bases lying between them. This CDR3 region has 20 residues. Germline assignment: CDR1 MDHEN and CDR2 SYDVKM. CDR3 sequence reads: CASSFDPLRDPRDSGNTIYF. The CDR3 bases are TGTGCCAGCAGTTTTGATCCCCTCCGGGACCCGAGAGATTCTGGAAACACCATATATTTT.

The rearrangement joins TRBV5-5 to TRBJ2-3, with 7 bases lining up with TRBD1. V shed 0 bases and J 3 bases; nucleotides not matched to a gene: 7. Germline V lookup: CDR1 SGHKS, CDR2 YYEKEE (reference sequence). This CDR3 has 16 amino acids. In DNA, the CDR3 is TGTGCCAGCAGCTTGGCTCAGACAGGGAAGACAGATACGCAGTATTTT. Residues: CASSLAQTGKTDTQYF.

J is TRBJ1-2 and V is TRBV19; 8 bases line up with TRBD1. The CDR3 is 16 amino acids. The germline V gene has CDR1 LNHDA and CDR2 SQIVND (reference sequence). Losses at the gene ends were 3 bases for V and 4 bases for J; bases not matched to a gene: 10. The CDR3 here is CASSIGQGAFFYGYTF. Written as DNA, the CDR3 is TGTGCCAGTAGTATTGGGCAGGGGGCGTTCTTCTATGGCTACACCTTC.

V is TRBV18 and J is TRBJ1-2, with 8 bases identical to TRBD1. The V gene's germline CDR1 is KGHSH and CDR2 LQKENI. CDR3 length: 14 residues. V gave up 4 bases and J gave up 4 bases; unmatched junction bases: 5. The CDR3 here is CASSQQGEFYGYTF. The CDR3 DNA reads TGTGCCAGCTCACAACAGGGGGAATTCTATGGCTACACCTTC. Filled out from reference TRBV18 and TRBJ1-2, the complete variable domain reads NAGVMQNPRHLVRRRGQEARLRCSPMKGHSHVYWYRQLPEEGLKFMVYLQKENIIDESGMPKERFSAEFPKEGPSILRIQQVVRGDSAAYFCASSQQGEFYGYTFGSGTRLTVV.

This chain links TRBV7-9 with TRBJ2-7, with D maybe TRBD2 (7 bases). The length of the CDR3 is 17 residues. Trimming pared 2 bases from V and 6 bases from J, leaving 23 bases between. CDR1 and CDR2 from the germline V gene are SEHNR and FQNEAQ (reference sequence). The chain's CDR3 is CASSLFGGAPASVEQYF. CDR3 sequence (DNA): TGTGCCAGCAGCTTATTTGGGGGGGCTCCTGCCAGCGTCGAGCAGTACTTC.

This chain connects TRBV7-8 to TRBJ1-5; D is unresolved. Germline V lookup: CDR1 SGHVS, CDR2 FQNEAQ. Trimming took 1 base from V and 9 from J, leaving 16 bases between them. The length of the CDR3 is 15 residues. Here the CDR3 reads CASSLGLGASAPQHF. CDR3 sequence (DNA): TGTGCCAGCAGCTTAGGGTTAGGCGCATCAGCGCCCCAGCATTTT.

This chain joins TRBV10-3 and TRBJ2-1, with TRBD2 matching 8 bases. The CDR3 spans 16 residues. V lost 6 bases and J lost 8; bases outside the gene matches: 15. Germline V gene data show CDR1 as ENHRY and CDR2 as SYGVKD. CDR3 region: CAISQLSGRRVDEQFF. The CDR3 coding sequence is TGTGCCATCAGCCAGCTCAGCGGGAGAAGAGTTGATGAGCAGTTCTTC.

This chain joins TRBV10-3 and TRBJ1-5; 12 nucleotides line up with TRBD1. Germline CDR1 ENHRY, CDR2 SYGVKD. The J segment lost 6 bases and the V segment lost 4 bases, leaving 4 bases of the junction unmatched. This CDR3 is 15 amino acids long. CDR3 sequence (DNA): TGTGCCATCAGTGCTGGGACAGGGGGCTTTCAGCCCCAGCATTTT. It is translated as CAISAGTGGFQPQHF.

This clone was detected once. The genes are TRBV14 and TRBJ2-4; unclear D gene. Trimming left V 2 bases short and J 2 bases short, with 13 bases between. Germline CDR1 reads SGHDN; CDR2 reads FVKESK. The CDR3 is made up of 16 amino acids. CDR3 in amino acids: CASSQFGQATKNIQYF. The CDR3 region has the DNA TGTGCCAGCAGCCAATTCGGGCAGGCGACCAAAAACATTCAGTACTTC.

The rearrangement links TRBV9 to TRBJ1-2, with D maybe TRBD1 (6 bases). V was trimmed by 2 bases and J by 1 base, leaving 15 bases between them. The CDR3 consists of 16 residues. Germline CDR1 reads SGDLS; CDR2 reads YYNGEE. The CDR3 nucleotides are TGTGCCAGCAGCGTGGAAGGACAGTCCTTTAACTATGGCTACACCTTC. Protein sequence: CASSVEGQSFNYGYTF. Full variable domain (outside the CDR3, taken from reference TRBV9 and TRBJ1-2): DSGVTQTPKHLITATGQRVTLRCSPRSGDLSVYWYQQSLDQGLQFLIQYYNGEERAKGNILERFSAQQFPDLHSELNLSSLELGDSALYFCASSVEGQSFNYGYTFGSGTRLTVV.